The T cell receptor (beta chain) under discussion was sequenced for a study of T cells after yellow fever vaccination. Study-wide points: Most clones from primary vaccination resurfaced after the booster (96% CD4, approximately 88% CD8).

Concerning this clonotype: Its antigen remains unknown.

Germline CDR1 LGHDT, CDR2 YNNKEL (reference sequence). The CDR3 has 13 residues. Trimming pared 4 bases from V and 3 bases from J, leaving 9 bases between. By 5'RACE template switching, TCR cDNA was produced, with a universal primer site and UMIs added in the process. TCRdb re-derived calls from the 5' RACE reads in MiXCR, one entry per CDR3 protein. The table shows about 210,000 distinct CDR3 sequences, with more than 3% occurring only once. The sequence was obtained from a man aged 18 to 30 who received the YFV17D yellow fever vaccine. This sequence joins TRBV3-1 and TRBJ1-2; D is ambiguous. Sequenced here: CD4+ T cells sorted from PBMCs, sampled 10 days after the yellow fever booster vaccination. The CDR3 loop is CASSPSGYYGYTF. CDR3 DNA sequence: TGTGCCAGCAGCCCCTCGGGGTACTATGGCTACACCTTC. The complete variable domain, with remaining parts taken from reference TRBV3-1 and TRBJ1-2, reads DTAVSQTPKYLVTQMGNDKSIKCEQNLGHDTMYWYKQDSKKFLKIMFSYNNKELIINETVPNRFSPKSPDKAHLNLHINSLELGDSAVYFCASSPSGYYGYTFGSGTRLTVV.